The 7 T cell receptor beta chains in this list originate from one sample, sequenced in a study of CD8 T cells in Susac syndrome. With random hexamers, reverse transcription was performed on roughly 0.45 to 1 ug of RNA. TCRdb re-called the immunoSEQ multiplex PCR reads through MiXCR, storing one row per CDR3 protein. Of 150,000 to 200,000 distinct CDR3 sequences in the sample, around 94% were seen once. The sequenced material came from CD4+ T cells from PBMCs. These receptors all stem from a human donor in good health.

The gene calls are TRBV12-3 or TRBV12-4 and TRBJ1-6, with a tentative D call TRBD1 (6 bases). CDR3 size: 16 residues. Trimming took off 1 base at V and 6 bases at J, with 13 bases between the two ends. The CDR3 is CASSLETGLGNSPLHF. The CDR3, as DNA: TGTGCCAGCAGTTTAGAGACAGGCTTGGGTAATTCACCCCTCCACTTT.

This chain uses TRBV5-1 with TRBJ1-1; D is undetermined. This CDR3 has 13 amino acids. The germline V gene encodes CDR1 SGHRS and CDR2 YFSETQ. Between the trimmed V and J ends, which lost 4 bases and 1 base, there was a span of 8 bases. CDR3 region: CASSEDPNTEAFF. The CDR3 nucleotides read TGCGCCAGCAGCGAGGACCCGAACACTGAAGCTTTCTTT.

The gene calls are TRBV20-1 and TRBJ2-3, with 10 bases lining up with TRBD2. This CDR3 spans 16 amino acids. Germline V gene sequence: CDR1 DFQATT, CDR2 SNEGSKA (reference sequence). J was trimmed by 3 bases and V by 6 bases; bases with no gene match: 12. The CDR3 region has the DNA TGCAGTGCAGCCCCAAGGACTAGCGGTTTGACAGATACGCAGTATTTT. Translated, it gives CSAAPRTSGLTDTQYF.

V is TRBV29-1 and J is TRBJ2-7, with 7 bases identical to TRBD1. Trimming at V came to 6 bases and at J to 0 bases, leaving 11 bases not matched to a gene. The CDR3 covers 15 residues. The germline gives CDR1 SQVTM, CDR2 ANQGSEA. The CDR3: CSVNSPGQSSYEQYF. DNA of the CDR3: TGCAGCGTGAATTCCCCGGGACAGAGCTCCTACGAGCAGTACTTC.

The CDR3: CASSGQGHEQYF. For the CDR3, the DNA is TGTGCCAGCAGTGGACAGGGGCACGAGCAGTACTTC. This chain links TRBV2 with TRBJ2-7; 8 bases align to TRBD1. The V and J ends lost 4 bases and 5 bases, in that order; junction bases with no gene match: 1. The CDR3 totals 12 residues. The germline V gene encodes CDR1 SNHLY and CDR2 FYNNEI.

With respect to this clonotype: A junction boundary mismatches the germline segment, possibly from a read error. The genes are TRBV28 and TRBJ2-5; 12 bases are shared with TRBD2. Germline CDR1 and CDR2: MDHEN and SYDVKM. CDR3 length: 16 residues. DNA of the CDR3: TGTGCCAGCAGTCAAATACTAGCGGGGGGCCAACAGACCCAGTACTTC. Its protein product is CASSQILAGGQQTQYF.

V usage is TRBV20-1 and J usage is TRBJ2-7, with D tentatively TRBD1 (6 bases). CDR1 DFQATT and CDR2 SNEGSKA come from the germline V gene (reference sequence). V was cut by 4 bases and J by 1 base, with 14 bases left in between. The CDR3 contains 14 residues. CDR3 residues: CSAKHAGASYEQYF. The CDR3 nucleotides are TGCAGTGCTAAGCATGCAGGGGCGTCCTACGAGCAGTACTTC.